This record looks at one T cell receptor (beta chain) sequence and its context. One end of the junction varies from germline; a read error may be responsible. The data were obtained in a study of molecular identifiers for immune sequencing clone quantification. CDR1 GTSNPN and CDR2 SVGIG come from the germline V gene (reference sequence). CDR3 size: 15 residues. TCRdb fed the PCR reads into MiXCR, producing one record per CDR3 protein. The repertoire holds about 510,000 distinct CDR3 sequences, with about 25% as singletons. Sequencing was carried out using naive CD8+ T cells from blood, with Jurkat cell RNA spiked in. Sample subset: FACS-sorted CD8+CD4-CCR7+CD45RA+ naive T cells. The sequence was collected from a human donor in good health. Some libraries in this study had Jurkat cell RNA spiked in. V is TRBV30 and J is TRBJ2-5; a possible D gene is TRBD2 (5 bases). In DNA form, the CDR3 reads TGTGCCTGGAGTCTGGGATACACGTCGGAGGAGACCCGGTACTTC. Residues: CAWSLGYTSEETRYF.